A selection of T cell receptor beta chains follows, all from one sample in a study of Ad26.COV2.S vaccination and SARS-CoV-2 variants. Generated by immunoSEQ multiplex PCR, the TCRdb table keeps only in-frame clones and is missing some. The profile shows fewer than 55,000 clones, 83% of them singletons. This specimen was peripheral blood, taken after recovery from COVID-19. The receptors derive from a human donor who had recovered from COVID-19. CDR3s include the opening cysteine and the closing phenylalanine or tryptophan. Fields, in order: D gene, J gene, clone size, V gene, CDR3 DNA, CDR3 protein. A D gene is named only where the DNA matches it firmly. Size values are once, few and many counts, or a class for expanded clones, and some rows have none.

D gene: .; J gene: TRBJ1-4; clone size: .; V gene: TRBV5-1; CDR3 DNA: TGCGCCAGCAGCTTGGGAGGGAGGGATGAAAAACTGTTTTTT; CDR3 protein: CASSLGGRDEKLFF
D gene: .; J gene: TRBJ2-7; clone size: .; V gene: TRBV12-5; CDR3 DNA: TGTGCTAGTGGCATCGGGGGGCTTTCCTACGAGCAGTACTTC; CDR3 protein: CASGIGGLSYEQYF
D gene: TRBD1; J gene: TRBJ2-7; clone size: .; V gene: TRBV6-6; CDR3 DNA: TGTGCCAGCAGTCAATACAGGGGAGCCTACGAGCAGTACTTC; CDR3 protein: CASSQYRGAYEQYF
D gene: .; J gene: TRBJ2-1; clone size: .; V gene: TRBV6-4; CDR3 DNA: TGTGCCAGCAGTGTAGGGCTAGCAGGTTACAATGAGCAGTTCTTC; CDR3 protein: CASSVGLAGYNEQFF
D gene: .; J gene: TRBJ1-2; clone size: .; V gene: TRBV5-1; CDR3 DNA: TGCGCCAGCAGCGGGACCGGGGAGGATGGCTACACCTTC; CDR3 protein: CASSGTGEDGYTF
D gene: TRBD1; J gene: TRBJ2-1; clone size: .; V gene: TRBV6-1; CDR3 DNA: TGTGCCAGCAGTGAGTTTTGGACAGGAGACAATGAGCAGTTCTTC; CDR3 protein: CASSEFWTGDNEQFF
D gene: .; J gene: TRBJ1-5; clone size: few; V gene: TRBV7-9; CDR3 DNA: TGTGCCAGCAGCTTGGGGGCCAATCAGCCCCAGCATTTT; CDR3 protein: CASSLGANQPQHF
D gene: TRBD1; J gene: TRBJ2-2; clone size: once; V gene: TRBV4-1; CDR3 DNA: TGCGCCAGCAGCCAGCCCGAGGCAGGGGGCCGGACCGGGGAGCTGTTTTTT; CDR3 protein: CASSQPEAGGRTGELFF
D gene: .; J gene: TRBJ1-1; clone size: .; V gene: TRBV25-1; CDR3 DNA: TGTGCCAGCAGGGGCGATTGGGGGCGCGTGAGCACTGAAGCTTTCTTT; CDR3 protein: CASRGDWGRVSTEAFF
D gene: TRBD2; J gene: TRBJ2-3; clone size: .; V gene: TRBV2; CDR3 DNA: TGTGCCAGCAGCAGAGCGGGGGGGGGAACAGATACGCAGTATTTT; CDR3 protein: CASSRAGGGTDTQYF
D gene: .; J gene: TRBJ1-4; clone size: few; V gene: TRBV29-1; CDR3 DNA: TGCAGCGTTAGTGGGATGGTGACTAATGAAAAACTGTTTTTT; CDR3 protein: CSVSGMVTNEKLFF
D gene: TRBD1; J gene: TRBJ2-1; clone size: .; V gene: TRBV6-5; CDR3 DNA: TGTGCCGGTACCGGGACAGGGGCTTCCAATGAGCAGTTCTTC; CDR3 protein: CAGTGTGASNEQFF
D gene: .; J gene: TRBJ1-1; clone size: .; V gene: TRBV30; CDR3 DNA: TGTGCCTGGAGTGGGGGGGTTCCGGGGAACACTGAAGCTTTCTTT; CDR3 protein: CAWSGGVPGNTEAFF
D gene: TRBD1; J gene: TRBJ2-5; clone size: once; V gene: TRBV10-3; CDR3 DNA: TGTGCCATCAGTGAACAGGGGCAAGAGACCCAGTACTTC; CDR3 protein: CAISEQGQETQYF
D gene: .; J gene: TRBJ2-1; clone size: .; V gene: TRBV6-6; CDR3 DNA: TGTGCCAGCAGTTACTCGAGTGGGGAGAGTCGAAATGAGCAGTTCTTC; CDR3 protein: CASSYSSGESRNEQFF
D gene: .; J gene: TRBJ2-7; clone size: once; V gene: TRBV7-2; CDR3 DNA: TGTGCCAGCAGCTTCCGGACTTCATACGAGCAGTACTTC; CDR3 protein: CASSFRTSYEQYF
D gene: .; J gene: TRBJ2-3; clone size: .; V gene: TRBV5-1; CDR3 DNA: TGCGCCAGCCTCAGTAGCGCCACAGATACGCAGTATTTT; CDR3 protein: CASLSSATDTQYF
D gene: TRBD1; J gene: TRBJ2-7; clone size: .; V gene: TRBV30; CDR3 DNA: TGTGCCTGGACCCCAGGGACAGGTCGTGGGTCCTACGAGCAGTACTTC; CDR3 protein: CAWTPGTGRGSYEQYF
D gene: .; J gene: TRBJ1-1; clone size: .; V gene: TRBV24-1; CDR3 DNA: TGTGCCACCAGTGTTCCCGGGGACACTGAAGCTTTCTTT; CDR3 protein: CATSVPGDTEAFF
D gene: .; J gene: TRBJ2-5; clone size: .; V gene: TRBV2; CDR3 DNA: TGTGCCAGCGGGCGGTACCAAGAGACCCAGTACTTC; CDR3 protein: CASGRYQETQYF
D gene: .; J gene: TRBJ1-4; clone size: .; V gene: TRBV2; CDR3 DNA: TGTGCCAGCTCCCAAATAGGACACCCAACTAATGAAAAACTGTTTTTT; CDR3 protein: CASSQIGHPTNEKLFF
D gene: TRBD1; J gene: TRBJ2-5; clone size: .; V gene: TRBV24-1; CDR3 DNA: TGTGCCACCAGTGATTTCCGGGACAGGGTGGGGGGCGAGACCCAGTACTTC; CDR3 protein: CATSDFRDRVGGETQYF
D gene: .; J gene: TRBJ2-3; clone size: .; V gene: TRBV18; CDR3 DNA: TGTGCCAGCTCACCAGCGCGTGATACGCAGTATTTT; CDR3 protein: CASSPARDTQYF
D gene: .; J gene: TRBJ2-5; clone size: .; V gene: TRBV11-2; CDR3 DNA: TGTGCCAGCAGCTTAGGGGGGGCCGCCTGGACCCAGTACTTC; CDR3 protein: CASSLGGAAWTQYF
D gene: .; J gene: TRBJ2-2; clone size: few; V gene: TRBV7-3; CDR3 DNA: TGTGCCAGCAGCCTCTCCCCCTTGACAGAAACCCACGGGGAGCTGTTTTTT; CDR3 protein: CASSLSPLTETHGELFF
D gene: .; J gene: TRBJ2-7; clone size: .; V gene: TRBV28; CDR3 DNA: TGTGCCAGCAGTCAACAGTCCTACGAGCAGTACTTC; CDR3 protein: CASSQQSYEQYF
D gene: .; J gene: TRBJ2-1; clone size: .; V gene: TRBV27; CDR3 DNA: TGTGCCAGCAGTGCGGCGACAGGGAGGAATGAGCAGTTCTTC; CDR3 protein: CASSAATGRNEQFF
D gene: .; J gene: TRBJ2-6; clone size: .; V gene: TRBV4-1; CDR3 DNA: TGCGCCAGCAGACGGGACGGCCTCCAGGCTGGGGCCAACGTCCTGACTTTC; CDR3 protein: CASRRDGLQAGANVLTF
D gene: .; J gene: TRBJ2-3; clone size: .; V gene: TRBV19; CDR3 DNA: TGTGCCAGTAGTATAGGCGGGCGTAGCACAGATACGCAGTATTTT; CDR3 protein: CASSIGGRSTDTQYF
D gene: .; J gene: TRBJ1-3; clone size: .; V gene: TRBV5-1; CDR3 DNA: TGCGCCAGCAGCTCCCTCTCAGGCTCTGGAAACACCATATATTTT; CDR3 protein: CASSSLSGSGNTIYF
D gene: .; J gene: TRBJ1-2; clone size: .; V gene: TRBV9; CDR3 DNA: TGTGCCAGCAGCACCTCTATGGGGCCGACGGGTGGCTACACCTTC; CDR3 protein: CASSTSMGPTGGYTF
D gene: TRBD2; J gene: TRBJ2-3; clone size: .; V gene: TRBV5-6; CDR3 DNA: TGTGCCAGCAGCTCCGGACTAGCGGGATTAAATACGCAGTATTTT; CDR3 protein: CASSSGLAGLNTQYF
D gene: TRBD1; J gene: TRBJ2-2; clone size: .; V gene: TRBV7-7; CDR3 DNA: TGTGCCAGCAGCGGGGACAGGATGGGGGAGCTGTTTTTT; CDR3 protein: CASSGDRMGELFF
D gene: .; J gene: TRBJ1-1; clone size: once; V gene: TRBV27; CDR3 DNA: TGTGCCAGCAGTTCGGGACCCCTGGCGAAGGACACTGAAGCTTTCTTT; CDR3 protein: CASSSGPLAKDTEAFF
D gene: .; J gene: TRBJ1-2; clone size: .; V gene: TRBV12-3/TRBV12-4; CDR3 DNA: TGTGCCAGCAGCCTGACCCAATATGGCTACACCTTC; CDR3 protein: CASSLTQYGYTF
D gene: .; J gene: TRBJ2-3; clone size: .; V gene: TRBV7-9; CDR3 DNA: TGTGCAGCCCCTCTCCAGGGCAGCACAGATACGCAGTATTTT; CDR3 protein: CAAPLQGSTDTQYF
D gene: .; J gene: TRBJ2-7; clone size: .; V gene: TRBV6-1; CDR3 DNA: TGTGCCAGCAGTGAAACCCAACAGGGTATTACCTACGAGCAGTACTTC; CDR3 protein: CASSETQQGITYEQYF
D gene: .; J gene: TRBJ1-3; clone size: .; V gene: TRBV5-1; CDR3 DNA: TGCGCCAGCAGCTTGACACAGAACTCTGGAAACACCATATATTTT; CDR3 protein: CASSLTQNSGNTIYF
D gene: .; J gene: TRBJ2-3; clone size: .; V gene: TRBV3-1/TRBV3-2; CDR3 DNA: TGTGCCAGCAGACCCGAGGCGGCCGTAGATACGCAGTATTTT; CDR3 protein: CASRPEAAVDTQYF
D gene: .; J gene: TRBJ2-3; clone size: .; V gene: TRBV19; CDR3 DNA: TGTGCCAGCGGACGGGGGATCACAGATACGCAGTATTTT; CDR3 protein: CASGRGITDTQYF
D gene: .; J gene: TRBJ1-1; clone size: .; V gene: TRBV6-5; CDR3 DNA: TGTGCCAGCGTGGAGGTCTCCTTCACTGAAGCTTTCTTT; CDR3 protein: CASVEVSFTEAFF
D gene: .; J gene: TRBJ1-1; clone size: .; V gene: TRBV30; CDR3 DNA: TGTGCCTGGAGCCCTGGAGCCAGACCGAACACTGAAGCTTTCTTT; CDR3 protein: CAWSPGARPNTEAFF
D gene: .; J gene: TRBJ2-5; clone size: .; V gene: TRBV30; CDR3 DNA: TGTGCCTGGAGTTCGGAAGAGACCCAGTACTTC; CDR3 protein: CAWSSEETQYF
D gene: .; J gene: TRBJ2-5; clone size: .; V gene: TRBV6-1; CDR3 DNA: TGTGCCAGCAGTGAAGCTGGGGGGCTGGAGACCCAGTACTTC; CDR3 protein: CASSEAGGLETQYF
D gene: .; J gene: TRBJ2-1; clone size: .; V gene: TRBV24-1; CDR3 DNA: TGTGCCACCAGTGATCCCGGGACGGAGGGGAGGTCCTACAATGAGCAGTTCTTC; CDR3 protein: CATSDPGTEGRSYNEQFF
D gene: TRBD1; J gene: TRBJ1-2; clone size: .; V gene: TRBV18; CDR3 DNA: TGTGCCAGCTCAATTGGGGGGACAGGCCCAGAAGGCTTTGGCTACACCTTC; CDR3 protein: CASSIGGTGPEGFGYTF
D gene: TRBD1; J gene: TRBJ2-7; clone size: .; V gene: TRBV6-5; CDR3 DNA: TGTGCCACGACAGGGGCCGAGCAGTACTTC; CDR3 protein: CATTGAEQYF
D gene: .; J gene: TRBJ1-3; clone size: .; V gene: TRBV5-1; CDR3 DNA: TGCGCCAGCTCCCAAGGGGGTTCTGGAAACACCATATATTTT; CDR3 protein: CASSQGGSGNTIYF
D gene: TRBD1; J gene: TRBJ1-2; clone size: .; V gene: TRBV6-6; CDR3 DNA: TGTGCCAGCAGTACCTCAGGGGGTGTCTATGGCTACACCTTC; CDR3 protein: CASSTSGGVYGYTF
D gene: TRBD1; J gene: TRBJ2-3; clone size: few; V gene: TRBV3-1/TRBV3-2; CDR3 DNA: TGTGCCAGCAGCCCGGGGACAGGGGAGGCAGATACGCAGTATTTT; CDR3 protein: CASSPGTGEADTQYF
D gene: .; J gene: TRBJ1-2; clone size: .; V gene: TRBV24-1; CDR3 DNA: TGTGCCACCAGTGATTCTACCGGGACAAAGAATTATGGCTACACCTTC; CDR3 protein: CATSDSTGTKNYGYTF
D gene: .; J gene: TRBJ2-3; clone size: .; V gene: TRBV21-1; CDR3 DNA: TGTGCCAGCAGCAGGGACGGGGAAAGCACAGATACGCAGTATTTT; CDR3 protein: CASSRDGESTDTQYF
D gene: .; J gene: TRBJ2-2; clone size: .; V gene: TRBV3-1/TRBV3-2; CDR3 DNA: TGTGCATCTCAGGGGCTGGGGAACACCGGGGAGCTGTTTTTT; CDR3 protein: CASQGLGNTGELFF
D gene: .; J gene: TRBJ1-4; clone size: .; V gene: TRBV7-9; CDR3 DNA: TGTGCCAGCACCAGACCCGGTGAAAAACTGTTTTTT; CDR3 protein: CASTRPGEKLFF
D gene: .; J gene: TRBJ1-1; clone size: .; V gene: TRBV10-3; CDR3 DNA: TGTGCCAGCTGGGACTTCCCGAAAGCTTTCTTT; CDR3 protein: CASWDFPKAFF
D gene: .; J gene: TRBJ1-2; clone size: .; V gene: TRBV5-1; CDR3 DNA: TGCGCCAGCAGCTTGGGACAGGAGTCCCTTAACTATGGCTACACCTTC; CDR3 protein: CASSLGQESLNYGYTF
D gene: TRBD2; J gene: TRBJ2-7; clone size: .; V gene: TRBV27; CDR3 DNA: TGTGCCAGCAGTTTATCCCCTAGCGGGTACTACGAGCAGTACTTC; CDR3 protein: CASSLSPSGYYEQYF